The 27 T cell receptor beta chains reported below all come from one sample, sequenced in a study of blood T cell repertoires in COVID-19. The data were produced by immunoSEQ multiplex PCR, yet TCRdb's version contains in-frame clones alone and is incomplete. The data contain under 350,000 clones, about 89% of them singletons. Material: peripheral blood. The source of these receptors is a man aged 40-50 years with acute or convalescent COVID-19.

The V call is TRBV25-1, the J call TRBJ2-6, with 7 bases fitting TRBD1. The germline V gene encodes CDR1 MGHDK and CDR2 SYGVNS. This CDR3 spans 18 amino acids. With V trimmed by 4 bases and J by 0 bases, 9 bases remained unmatched. CDR3 amino acids: CASSGSQGTSSGANVLTF. In DNA, the CDR3 is TGTGCCAGCAGTGGATCACAGGGGACCTCCTCTGGGGCCAACGTCCTGACTTTC. The variable domain in full, with the rest retrieved from reference TRBV25-1 and TRBJ2-6, is EADIYQTPRYLVIGTGKKITLECSQTMGHDKMYWYQQDPGMELHLIHYSYGVNSTEKGDLSSESTVSRIRTEHFPLTLESARPSHTSQYLCASSGSQGTSSGANVLTFGAGSRLTVL.

This chain uses TRBV5-1 with TRBJ2-1; weak D call: TRBD2 (7 bases). The CDR3 has 14 amino acids. From germline, CDR1 is SGHRS and CDR2 YFSETQ. V dropped 1 base and J dropped 8 bases, with 13 bases sitting between them. CDR3 DNA: TGCGCCAGCAGCTTGATTACGGGGGGCTATGAGCAGTTCTTC. Its translation: CASSLITGGYEQFF. Filled out from reference TRBV5-1 and TRBJ2-1, the complete variable domain reads KAGVTQTPRYLIKTRGQQVTLSCSPISGHRSVSWYQQTPGQGLQFLFEYFSETQRNKGNFPGRFSGRQFSNSRSEMNVSTLELGDSALYLCASSLITGGYEQFFGPGTRLTVL.

The chain recombines TRBV7-3 with TRBJ1-1; a weak D match, TRBD1 (6 bases). This CDR3 spans 13 amino acids. V was cut by 6 bases and J by 1 base, with 9 bases left in between. Germline CDR1 and CDR2: SGHTA and FQGTGA. The CDR3 DNA reads TGTGCCAGCAGTCGACAGGAGAACACTGAAGCTTTCTTT. Its translation: CASSRQENTEAFF.

The chain carries TRBV19 and TRBJ1-2; 8 bases map to TRBD1. V lost 3 bases and J lost 8; bases outside the gene matches: 11. The CDR3 is made up of 15 amino acids. Germline CDR1 is LNHDA and CDR2 is SQIVND (reference sequence). As DNA, the CDR3 is TGTGCCAGTAGTATCGGCCCCGGACAGGGTGGGGGCTACACCTTC. Its translation is CASSIGPGQGGGYTF.

V gene TRBV15 combines with J gene TRBJ1-2; D unresolved. V was shortened by 0 bases and J by 0 bases, with 8 bases between the two germline ends. From germline, CDR1 is LNHNV and CDR2 YYDKDF (reference sequence). The CDR3 has 15 residues. CDR3 DNA: TGTGCCACCAGCAGAGATATCGGAGCTAACTATGGCTACACCTTC. Amino acid sequence: CATSRDIGANYGYTF.

The chain recombines TRBV2 with TRBJ1-1; D ambiguous. The CDR3 sequence is 16 residues long. Trimming left V 1 base short and J 0 bases short, with 12 bases between. Germline values: CDR1 SNHLY, CDR2 FYNNEI. DNA of the CDR3: TGTGCCAGCAGTGAAGGGGCCAGTCGTATGAACACTGAAGCTTTCTTT. Protein sequence: CASSEGASRMNTEAFF.

This sequence joins TRBV9 and TRBJ1-3; D may be TRBD1 (5 bases). The CDR3 spans 15 residues. Germline V gene lookup returns CDR1 SGDLS and CDR2 YYNGEE. V shed 4 bases and J shed 0 bases, with 11 bases lying between them. CDR3 residues: CASSPGLLSGNTIYF. For the CDR3, the DNA is TGTGCCAGCAGCCCGGGACTGCTCTCTGGAAACACCATATATTTT.

The J gene is TRBJ1-2, the V gene TRBV5-6; D not certain. Germline V gene lookup returns CDR1 SGHDT and CDR2 YYEEEE. CDR3 size: 15 residues. The ends were cut back, 2 bases at V and 1 base at J, with 12 bases in the middle. CDR3 residues: CASSFPGTFNYGYTF. The CDR3 DNA follows: TGTGCCAGCAGCTTCCCAGGAACTTTTAACTATGGCTACACCTTC.

The rearrangement links TRBV5-1 to TRBJ1-1; weak D call: TRBD1 (5 bases). The CDR3 length is 14 residues. The V end was cut by 3 bases, the J end by 1 base, with 10 bases between. Germline CDR1 SGHRS, CDR2 YFSETQ. CDR3 region: CASSWETGNTEAFF. The CDR3 coding sequence is TGCGCCAGCAGCTGGGAAACAGGGAACACTGAAGCTTTCTTT. Variable domain in full (rest from reference TRBV5-1 and TRBJ1-1): KAGVTQTPRYLIKTRGQQVTLSCSPISGHRSVSWYQQTPGQGLQFLFEYFSETQRNKGNFPGRFSGRQFSNSRSEMNVSTLELGDSALYLCASSWETGNTEAFFGQGTRLTVV.

This clone was observed once. The CDR3 DNA sequence: TGTGCCAGCAGGGCACAGGGAAACACTGAAGCTTTCTTT. Protein sequence: CASRAQGNTEAFF. This chain links TRBV6-5 with TRBJ1-1, with a weak D call TRBD1 (6 bases). Trimming took off 6 bases at V and 2 bases at J, with 10 bases between the two ends. There are 13 residues in the CDR3. In germline, CDR1 is MNHEY, CDR2 SVGAGI.

The chain uses TRBV7-9 and TRBJ1-1, with 11 nucleotides matching TRBD1. CDR3 length: 15 amino acids. Germline lookup yields CDR1 SEHNR and CDR2 FQNEAQ (reference sequence). V was pared by 4 bases and J by 5 bases, with 6 bases of the junction left unmatched. CDR3 in amino acids: CASSSGTGGMTEAFF. The CDR3 DNA reads as TGTGCCAGCAGCTCCGGGACAGGGGGTATGACTGAAGCTTTCTTT.

The chain couples TRBV7-8 to TRBJ1-2; maybe TRBD1 (5 bases). Germline V CDR1 and CDR2: SGHVS, FQNEAQ. The CDR3 has 13 amino acids. The V gene lost 1 base and the J gene lost 8 bases, with 11 bases spanning the gap. CDR3 sequence reads: CASSLGGGKGYTF. The DNA of the CDR3 is TGTGCCAGCAGCTTAGGGGGGGGAAAGGGCTACACCTTC.

V and J are TRBV16 and TRBJ2-2, with D hard to call. The germline V and J ends were trimmed by 1 base and 8 bases, with 8 bases remaining between them. This CDR3 region has 13 residues. Per germline, CDR1 KGHSY and CDR2 FQNENV. CDR3 region: CASSQYIAGELFF. Written as DNA, the CDR3 is TGTGCCAGCAGCCAATACATTGCAGGGGAGCTGTTTTTT.

V is TRBV10-3 and J is TRBJ1-4; D gene ambiguous. This CDR3 spans 12 amino acids. Trimming took 2 bases from V and 4 from J, leaving 2 bases between them. Germline CDR1 is ENHRY and CDR2 is SYGVKD. The CDR3 DNA reads as TGTGCCATCAGTGAGCTTAATGAAAAACTGTTTTTT. Translating gives CAISELNEKLFF.

The chain couples TRBV2 to TRBJ1-6; 9 bases agree with TRBD1. Germline values: CDR1 SNHLY, CDR2 FYNNEI. The CDR3 has 15 amino acids. Trimming cost V 6 bases and J 7 bases; bases outside gene matches: 7. Here the CDR3 DNA reads TGTGCCAGCAGACCGGGACAGGGTATGAATTCACCCCTCCACTTT. Translating gives CASRPGQGMNSPLHF.

V and J are TRBV9 and TRBJ2-7, with TRBD2 identical over 9 bases. Germline V gives CDR1 SGDLS, CDR2 YYNGEE. The ends lost 7 bases at V and 0 bases at J; junction bases unmatched: 8. The CDR3 runs to 15 residues. The CDR3 sequence: CASPERGVSSYEQYF. In DNA form, the CDR3 reads TGTGCCAGCCCCGAGCGGGGGGTGAGCTCCTACGAGCAGTACTTC.

In its sample, this clone was seen once. The rearrangement uses TRBV7-9 and TRBJ1-1; D unclear. This CDR3 spans 13 amino acids. CDR1 SEHNR and CDR2 FQNEAQ come from the germline V gene (reference sequence). Between the trimmed V and J ends, which lost 3 bases and 1 base, there was a span of 6 bases. CDR3 DNA sequence: TGTGCCAGCAGCTTTCCGGGGAACACTGAAGCTTTCTTT. This sequence encodes CASSFPGNTEAFF.

The rearrangement links TRBV25-1 to TRBJ1-4, with 9 nucleotides matching TRBD1. Germline V CDR1 and CDR2: MGHDK, SYGVNS. The V segment lost 8 bases and the J segment 6 bases; nucleotides outside the gene matches: 7. This CDR3 is 14 amino acids long. CDR3 residues: CASLSDRGDEKLFF. CDR3 nucleotides: TGTGCCAGCTTATCGGACAGGGGAGATGAAAAACTGTTTTTT.

This chain joins TRBV28 and TRBJ2-7; D is possibly TRBD2 (6 bases). The CDR3 has 16 residues. Germline-derived CDR1 and CDR2 are MDHEN and SYDVKM. The V end was cut by 6 bases, the J end by 0 bases, with 18 bases between. CDR3 sequence: CASSLKGTPYSYEQYF. The CDR3 DNA reads as TGTGCCAGCAGCCTAAAGGGGACTCCCTACTCCTACGAGCAGTACTTC.

This clone appeared a single time. The chain carries TRBV7-9 and TRBJ1-4; weak D call: TRBD1 (6 bases). Germline V gives CDR1 SEHNR, CDR2 FQNEAQ (reference sequence). Trimming cost V 5 bases and J 8 bases, with 15 bases left between them. The CDR3 has 14 amino acids. The CDR3 DNA reads as TGTGCCAGCAGCCCGGGACACGGGTGGGAAAAACTGTTTTTT. This translates into CASSPGHGWEKLFF.

This clone was counted a few times. The chain recombines TRBV6-5 with TRBJ2-7; D remains ambiguous. The CDR3 runs to 13 residues. V shed 6 bases and J shed 2 bases, with 11 bases lying between them. CDR1 and CDR2 (germline): MNHEY, SVGAGI. The chain's CDR3 is CASRATATYEQYF. CDR3 in DNA: TGTGCCAGCAGAGCCACAGCTACCTACGAGCAGTACTTC.

The chain has TRBV2 and TRBJ1-6; 9 bases line up with TRBD1. The CDR3 spans 13 residues. Trimming removed 5 bases from V and 10 bases from J; junction bases left unmatched: 3. Germline V gene lookup returns CDR1 SNHLY and CDR2 FYNNEI. This chain's CDR3 is CASSNGQGSPLHF. CDR3 bases: TGTGCCAGCAGTAACGGACAGGGGTCACCCCTCCACTTT.

This chain joins TRBV11-2 and TRBJ2-2; 9 bases are a match to TRBD1. With 3 bases clipped from V and 4 bases from J, the junction kept 0 bases outside the gene matches. The CDR3 runs to 14 residues. CDR1 and CDR2 (germline): SGHAT, FQNNGV. The CDR3 sequence is CASSLGQGTGELFF. The CDR3 coding sequence is TGTGCCAGCAGCTTGGGACAGGGCACCGGGGAGCTGTTTTTT. The whole variable domain, filled in from reference TRBV11-2 and TRBJ2-2, reads EAGVAQSPRYKIIEKRQSVAFWCNPISGHATLYWYQQILGQGPKLLIQFQNNGVVDDSQLPKDRFSAERLKGVDSTLKIQPAKLEDSAVYLCASSLGQGTGELFFGEGSRLTVL.

This CDR3 reads CASSEGEKQWNTEAFF. Here the CDR3 DNA reads TGTGCCAGCAGTGAAGGGGAGAAACAGTGGAACACTGAAGCTTTCTTT. The rearrangement joins TRBV6-1 to TRBJ1-1; D is uncertain. The CDR3 has 16 amino acids. Germline CDR1 and CDR2: MNHNS and SASEGT. Trimming cost V 1 base and J 1 base, with 13 bases left between them.

This chain connects TRBV29-1 to TRBJ2-1; 7 bases match TRBD1. V lost 5 bases and J lost 7; bases outside the gene matches: 8. Germline V gene sequence: CDR1 SQVTM, CDR2 ANQGSEA. The CDR3 is 13 residues long. CDR3 sequence: CSVTDRDGNEQFF. The CDR3 region has the DNA TGCAGCGTTACAGACAGGGATGGAAATGAGCAGTTCTTC.

The rearrangement uses TRBV12-3 or TRBV12-4 and TRBJ1-2; TRBD1 is a possible D gene (5 bases). CDR3 length: 13 residues. Trimming removed 3 bases at V and 5 bases at J, with 10 bases between. DNA for the CDR3: TGTGCCAGCAGTTTTGGACAAACTTATGGCTACACCTTC. Translation gives CASSFGQTYGYTF.

V and J are TRBV12-5 and TRBJ2-2; a weak D match, TRBD2 (6 bases). CDR3 size: 15 residues. Germline-derived CDR1 and CDR2 are LGHNT and FRNRAP. V was trimmed by 3 bases and J by 5 bases, leaving 13 bases between them. DNA for the CDR3: TGTGCTAGTGGTTTCCCCTCGGGGGTAACCGGGGAGCTGTTTTTT. Amino acids: CASGFPSGVTGELFF.